These 27 T cell receptor beta chains were all obtained from the same sample, sequenced in a study of blood T cells in healthy people across ages. Next came a second PCR, run for roughly 6 to 11 cycles, which used a sample-barcoded 5' primer along with a J-beta primer mix. TCRdb reanalysed the 5' RACE reads using MiXCR and keeps one entry per CDR3 protein. The sample carries 850,000 to 1,100,000 distinct CDR3 sequences, around two fifths recorded once. The material sequenced was blood. The receptor set was obtained from a man younger than 30 in good health.

The genes are TRBV9 and TRBJ1-6; D is unclear. Germline V lookup: CDR1 SGDLS, CDR2 YYNGEE. The CDR3 loop spans 17 amino acids. Trimming shortened V by 0 bases and J by 7 bases, and 17 bases separated the two germline ends. CDR3 region: CASSVGGRVGGNSPLHF. For the CDR3, the DNA is TGTGCCAGCAGCGTAGGAGGGAGGGTCGGTGGAAATTCACCCCTCCACTTT. The full variable domain, rest sourced from reference TRBV9 and TRBJ1-6, is DSGVTQTPKHLITATGQRVTLRCSPRSGDLSVYWYQQSLDQGLQFLIQYYNGEERAKGNILERFSAQQFPDLHSELNLSSLELGDSALYFCASSVGGRVGGNSPLHFGNGTRLTVT.

V and J are TRBV3-1 and TRBJ2-7; D unresolved. With the DNA end fitting TRBJ2-5 better, the J assignment may be wrong. Germline-derived CDR1 and CDR2 are LGHDT and YNNKEL (reference sequence). This CDR3 has 10 residues. The CDR3 DNA sequence: TGTGCCAGCATTGGAGAGACCCAGTACTTC. Translating it yields CASIGETQYF.

The rearrangement uses TRBV4-2 and TRBJ2-4; D is unresolved. The CDR3 is made up of 12 amino acids. Germline V gene sequence: CDR1 LGHNA, CDR2 YNFKEQ. Trimming stripped 6 bases from V and 13 bases from J, with 16 bases between. CDR3 sequence: CASSQRRNEQYF. The CDR3 DNA follows: TGTGCCAGCAGTCAACGGCGGAATGAGCAGTACTTC.

The V gene is TRBV20-1, the J gene TRBJ2-7; D possibly corresponds to TRBD2 (6 bases). Germline-derived CDR1 and CDR2 are DFQATT and SNEGSKA (reference sequence). This CDR3 contains 14 residues. Trimming stripped 1 base from V and 5 bases from J, with 15 bases between. The CDR3 sequence: CSARARGSNNEQYF. In DNA, the CDR3 is TGCAGTGCTAGAGCACGGGGGTCTAATAACGAGCAGTACTTC.

J is TRBJ2-1 and V is TRBV20-1; D tentatively reads TRBD1 or TRBD2 (5 bases each). CDR3 length equals 13 residues. The V end was cut by 3 bases, the J end by 9 bases, with 15 bases between. Per germline, CDR1 DFQATT and CDR2 SNEGSKA (reference sequence). The CDR3 here is CSASLVTGGEQFF. The CDR3, as DNA: TGCAGTGCTAGCCTAGTAACTGGGGGTGAGCAGTTCTTC.

This clonotype was seen only a few times. This chain uses TRBV20-1 with TRBJ1-5; weak D call: TRBD1 (6 bases). Germline loops: CDR1 DFQATT, CDR2 SNEGSKA (reference sequence). This CDR3 contains 15 residues. Trimming took off 2 bases at V and 0 bases at J, with 11 bases between the two ends. CDR3 bases: TGCAGTGCTAGACCCTCGGACAGTAGCAATCAGCCCCAGCATTTT. Amino acids: CSARPSDSSNQPQHF.

The chain uses TRBV6-2 or TRBV6-3 and TRBJ1-1, with D unclear. V dropped 6 bases and J dropped 4 bases, with 12 bases sitting between them. The germline gives CDR1 MNHEY, CDR2 SVGEGT. This CDR3 region has 13 residues. The CDR3: CASSLGGTTEAFF. CDR3 nucleotides: TGTGCCAGCAGCCTAGGAGGTACCACTGAAGCTTTCTTT.

This clonotype has just a few counts. The chain recombines TRBV2 with TRBJ2-1; D could derive from TRBD1 or TRBD2 (5 bases each). The CDR3 runs to 14 residues. The V and J ends lost 2 bases and 8 bases respectively, with 13 bases between them. The germline V gene has CDR1 SNHLY and CDR2 FYNNEI. The CDR3 here is CASSENRGVDEQFF. The DNA of the CDR3 is TGTGCCAGCAGTGAAAATAGAGGGGTCGATGAGCAGTTCTTC.

This clonotype was picked up a small number of times. The chain has TRBV4-3 and TRBJ1-6; D is ambiguous. Germline assignment: CDR1 LGHNA and CDR2 YSLEER. V was shortened by 0 bases and J by 4 bases, with 7 bases between the two germline ends. The CDR3 is made up of 15 amino acids. The CDR3 loop is CASSQEPGYNSPLHF. CDR3 DNA sequence: TGCGCCAGCAGCCAAGAGCCGGGGTATAATTCACCCCTCCACTTT.

The chain combines TRBV7-2 with TRBJ1-4, with TRBD1 identical over 8 bases. CDR1 and CDR2 from the germline V gene are SGHTA and FQGNSA. The trim removed 6 bases at V and 4 bases at J, leaving 7 bases unmatched. The CDR3 extends over 15 amino acids. The CDR3 spells CASSEGQGFNEKLFF. The CDR3 coding sequence is TGTGCCAGCAGTGAAGGACAGGGCTTTAATGAAAAACTGTTTTTT.

CDR3 region: CSALSAGGASDSNQPQHF. CDR3 DNA: TGCAGTGCCCTATCCGCAGGGGGCGCTTCTGACAGCAATCAGCCCCAGCATTTT. J is TRBJ1-5 and V is TRBV20-1; 8 bases are shared with TRBD1. There are 18 residues in the CDR3. V was clipped by 6 bases and J by 1 base; unmatched bases: 17. Germline CDR1 and CDR2: DFQATT and SNEGSKA (reference sequence).

This clonotype was counted between two and nine times. The rearrangement joins TRBV5-5 to TRBJ2-1; D possibly corresponds to TRBD2 (5 bases). The CDR3 is made up of 14 amino acids. The ends were cut back, 0 bases at V and 7 bases at J, with 11 bases in the middle. Germline V gene lookup returns CDR1 SGHKS and CDR2 YYEKEE (reference sequence). The CDR3 loop is CASSLVWTGNEQFF. In DNA, the CDR3 is TGTGCCAGCAGCTTGGTATGGACGGGGAATGAGCAGTTCTTC.

The chain combines TRBV20-1 with TRBJ2-5; D unresolved. The J call may be mistaken, given a closer DNA end match to TRBJ2-7. This CDR3 has 14 amino acids. Per germline, CDR1 DFQATT and CDR2 SNEGSKA (reference sequence). The CDR3 protein is CSASTLGSLYEQYF. The CDR3 DNA is TGCAGTGCTAGTACCCTCGGGTCCCTCTACGAGCAGTACTTC.

J is TRBJ1-1 and V is TRBV12-3 or TRBV12-4, with a weak D call TRBD1 (6 bases). V gave up 7 bases and J gave up 5 bases, with 14 bases separating them. CDR3 length equals 13 residues. In DNA form, the CDR3 reads TGTGCCAGCACCCTAGGGGGGAGGACTGAAGCTTTCTTT. Amino acids: CASTLGGRTEAFF.

The sample holds many counts of this clonotype. The rearrangement uses TRBV24-1 and TRBJ1-2, with D possibly being TRBD1 (5 bases). This CDR3 region has 13 residues. The germline V and J ends were trimmed by 3 bases and 7 bases, with 11 bases remaining between them. Germline V gene lookup returns CDR1 KGHDR and CDR2 SFDVKD. DNA for the CDR3: TGTGCCACCAGTGATGAGGGGTACGGTGGCTACACCTTC. Translation gives CATSDEGYGGYTF.

The chain joins TRBV7-9 to TRBJ2-3; TRBD1 agrees at 10 bases. The ends lost 5 bases at V and 3 bases at J; junction bases unmatched: 8. The V gene's germline CDR1 is SEHNR and CDR2 FQNEAQ (reference sequence). CDR3 size: 16 residues. The CDR3 DNA is TGTGCCAGCAGCAGAACATGGGACAGGGGTACAGATACGCAGTATTTT. Translation: CASSRTWDRGTDTQYF.

This clonotype has just one count. The chain joins TRBV9 to TRBJ1-4, with a tentative D call TRBD1 (6 bases). This CDR3 spans 16 amino acids. Germline CDR1 is SGDLS and CDR2 is YYNGEE. V lost 0 bases, J lost 5 bases, and 14 bases lay in between. CDR3 DNA sequence: TGTGCCAGCAGCGTAGAACGGGGGCTAGGGAATGAAAAACTGTTTTTT. Amino acids: CASSVERGLGNEKLFF.

The CDR3 bases are TGCAGCGTTGATAGCCCAGGGGATGAAAAACTGTTTTTT. Translating gives CSVDSPGDEKLFF. The chain has TRBV29-1 and TRBJ1-4; possible D gene TRBD1, 6 bases. CDR3 length equals 13 residues. Germline CDR1 reads SQVTM; CDR2 reads ANQGSEA. The V and J ends lost 3 bases and 6 bases respectively, with 11 bases between them.

V and J are TRBV7-8 and TRBJ1-2, with 9 nucleotides matching TRBD1. V dropped 1 base and J dropped 2; count of bases not matched to a gene: 8. The CDR3 sequence is 17 residues long. The germline CDR1 and CDR2 sequences are SGHVS and FQNEAQ. The CDR3 nucleotides are TGTGCCAGCAGCTTAGAATCAGGTGGGACAGGGAACTATGGCTACACCTTC. Translation gives CASSLESGGTGNYGYTF.

Only a few counts were recorded for this clonotype. This sequence joins TRBV2 and TRBJ1-2; D call uncertain. This CDR3 region has 15 residues. Trimming took off 0 bases at V and 4 bases at J, with 12 bases between the two ends. Looked up from germline, CDR1 is SNHLY and CDR2 is FYNNEI. The CDR3 protein is CASSEALRVSYGYTF. The CDR3, as DNA: TGTGCCAGCAGTGAAGCGCTTCGGGTGAGCTATGGCTACACCTTC.

Only one count was recorded for this clonotype. A much larger clone is a single base away; this may be a read error. This chain connects TRBV5-1 to TRBJ2-1; 8 bases are shared with TRBD2. The J call is in doubt because the DNA end fits TRBJ2-7 better. This CDR3 region has 17 residues. Germline CDR1 reads SGHRS; CDR2 reads YFSETQ. The CDR3 here is CASSLSASSGPYNEQYF. The DNA of the CDR3 is TGCGCCAGCAGCTTATCCGCCTCTAGCGGGCCTTACAATGAGCAGTACTTC.

This clonotype has only a few counts. V is TRBV2 and J is TRBJ2-3, with D possibly matching TRBD1 (6 bases). V lost 5 bases, J lost 2 bases, and 23 bases lay in between. CDR1 and CDR2 (germline): SNHLY, FYNNEI. CDR3 size: 18 residues. CDR3 in DNA: TGTGCCAGCAGTACCCCATACCGGGACACCCATATCACAGATACGCAGTATTTT. This translates into CASSTPYRDTHITDTQYF.

This clonotype was picked up one time. The rearrangement uses TRBV5-5 and TRBJ1-2, with unresolved D. Germline assignment: CDR1 SGHKS and CDR2 YYEKEE (reference sequence). V was trimmed by 0 bases and J by 7 bases, leaving 10 bases between them. This CDR3 spans 13 amino acids. CDR3 sequence: CASSLVPGGGYTF. CDR3 nucleotide sequence: TGTGCCAGCAGCTTGGTACCAGGTGGTGGCTACACCTTC.

This clonotype was recorded many times. This chain links TRBV29-1 with TRBJ2-3; D call uncertain. Germline V gene sequence: CDR1 SQVTM, CDR2 ANQGSEA. The V and J ends lost 6 bases and 1 base respectively, with 17 bases between them. CDR3 length: 15 amino acids. CDR3 nucleotide sequence: TGCAGCGTGTGGGTAGGAGATGGCGGCACAGATACGCAGTATTTT. It translates to CSVWVGDGGTDTQYF.

This clonotype was seen more than once but under ten times. The genes are TRBV24-1 and TRBJ2-1; D gene ambiguous. V lost 6 bases and J lost 4, with 9 bases in between. Germline loops: CDR1 KGHDR, CDR2 SFDVKD. The CDR3 is made up of 13 amino acids. Here the CDR3 DNA reads TGTGCCACCAGTCGTACAGATTACAATGAGCAGTTCTTC. This translates into CATSRTDYNEQFF.

A few counts support this clonotype. The chain has TRBV20-1 and TRBJ1-5; 7 bases map to TRBD1. Germline CDR1 reads DFQATT; CDR2 reads SNEGSKA (reference sequence). Trimming at V came to 4 bases and at J to 7 bases, leaving 10 bases not matched to a gene. This CDR3 comprises 14 residues. CDR3 coding DNA: TGCAGTGCTATTCATGGACAGGACGGCCAGCCCCAGCATTTT. It translates to CSAIHGQDGQPQHF.

With respect to this clonotype: Relative to the germline gene, one junction end is altered; a read error may explain this. CDR3 coding DNA: TGTGCCGGCAGCCAAGATTCCACAGGGAGCTATGGCTACACCTTC. Translating gives CAGSQDSTGSYGYTF. The chain employs TRBV3-1 and TRBJ1-2; TRBD1 might be the D (6 bases). Per the germline V gene, CDR1 is LGHDT and CDR2 is YNNKEL (reference sequence). The CDR3 is made up of 15 amino acids.